The sequence of this T cell receptor beta chain was determined in a study of T-cell reconstitution after alpha-beta-depleted transplantation in children. V trimming: 0 bases; J trimming: 7 bases; junction bases outside the gene matches: 6. In germline, CDR1 is LGHNA, CDR2 YNFKEQ. This CDR3 contains 17 residues. General study findings and limits: The main origin of T-cell counts and diversity one year after transplant was newly produced T cells. Reportedly, roughly two months post-transplant, alpha-beta T cells arose from several hundred expanded graft clones. Where some patients showed high TCRbeta diversity at day 60, it came from recipient T cells and thymic progenitors that had survived.

Library preparation (for TCRbeta) was performed with unique molecular identifiers. TCRdb reprocessed the PCR reads via MiXCR and lists one record per CDR3 protein. The table has about 300,000 distinct CDR3 sequences, roughly 8.2% seen once; the top ten hold about 8.2%. This clonotype has more than one count but fewer than ten. Antigen specificity is unknown. Sequences were derived from peripheral blood, sampled 360 days after TCRalphabeta/CD19-depleted stem cell transplant. This receptor was obtained from a female patient aged 2-9 years who had a stem cell transplant for Fanconi anemia, so the T cells may come from the graft donor. This chain joins TRBV4-2 and TRBJ2-2; 12 nucleotides match TRBD2. CDR3 in amino acids: CASSQDASGRAIGELFF. In DNA form, the CDR3 reads TGTGCCAGCAGCCAAGACGCTAGCGGGAGGGCTATCGGGGAGCTGTTTTTT.